The 13 T cell receptor beta chains below all came from one sample that was sequenced in a study of response to subunit inactivated influenza vaccine. MiXCR, applied by TCRdb to the RT-PCR reads, yields one record per CDR3 protein. Among 650,000 to 800,000 distinct CDR3 sequences listed, approximately 17% were seen once. This specimen consisted of PBMCs from blood, obtained 4 to 6 days after vaccination. Receptors originate from a man in his forties or fifties who received an inactivated influenza vaccine.

The rearrangement joins TRBV29-1 to TRBJ1-5, with 10 bases that match TRBD1. The germline V gene has CDR1 SQVTM and CDR2 ANQGSEA. CDR3 size: 14 residues. V lost 7 bases and J lost 3; bases outside the gene matches: 6. The CDR3, as DNA: TGCAGCGCGACGACAGGGGGCATCAATCAGCCCCAGCATTTT. Its protein is CSATTGGINQPQHF.

This chain links TRBV5-1 with TRBJ2-1; D is uncertain. V was shortened by 4 bases and J by 12 bases, with 17 bases between the two germline ends. The CDR3 sequence is 13 residues long. The germline V gene has CDR1 SGHRS and CDR2 YFSETQ. CDR3 sequence reads: CASSPQEPMMQFF. The CDR3 DNA is TGCGCCAGCAGCCCCCAGGAACCAATGATGCAGTTCTTC.

The chain joins TRBV7-2 to TRBJ1-1, with D possibly matching TRBD1 (5 bases). Per germline, CDR1 SGHTA and CDR2 FQGNSA. The V gene lost 5 bases and the J gene lost 0 bases, with 10 bases spanning the gap. This CDR3 has 14 residues. DNA for the CDR3: TGTGCCAGCAGCCGACAGATCATGAACACTGAAGCTTTCTTT. Translation gives CASSRQIMNTEAFF.

V is TRBV21-1 and J is TRBJ2-3; the tabulated D call, TRBD1, remains unverified against the DNA. TRBV21-1 constitutes a pseudogene. The CDR3 runs to 16 residues. CDR3 DNA: TGTGCCAGCAGCAAAGGGCACAGGGGCTACACAGATACGCAGTATTTT. As protein: CASSKGHRGYTDTQYF.

The chain links TRBV4-2 to TRBJ2-3; D possibly matches TRBD1 or TRBD2 (5 bases each). CDR1 and CDR2 (germline): LGHNA, YNFKEQ. CDR3 length: 14 amino acids. The V and J ends lost 0 bases and 4 bases respectively, with 8 bases between them. CDR3 nucleotides: TGTGCCAGCAGCCAAGAGGGGGTTCCAGATACGCAGTATTTT. It yields the protein CASSQEGVPDTQYF.

This clonotype was detected a few times. Here the CDR3 DNA reads TGTGCCAGCAGTAAGGGACAGGGGGCTTCTAACTATGGCTACACCTTC. This gives the protein CASSKGQGASNYGYTF. J is TRBJ1-2 and V is TRBV28, with TRBD1 identical over 12 bases. CDR3 size: 16 residues. Germline CDR1 MDHEN, CDR2 SYDVKM. V was clipped by 5 bases and J by 0 bases; unmatched bases: 4.

This clonotype was seen a few times. The chain couples TRBV18 to TRBJ2-5; TRBD1 matches 9 bases. From germline, CDR1 is KGHSH and CDR2 LQKENI. CDR3 length: 16 residues. The V segment lost 0 bases and the J segment 5 bases; nucleotides outside the gene matches: 7. The DNA for the CDR3 is TGTGCCAGCTCACCACCGAACAGGGGGCATCAGGAGACCCAGTACTTC. This translates into CASSPPNRGHQETQYF.

The chain links TRBV10-3 to TRBJ1-2; 9 bases fit TRBD1. Unmatched junction bases numbered 8, after V lost 7 bases and J lost 5 bases. Per the germline V gene, CDR1 is ENHRY and CDR2 is SYGVKD. This CDR3 is built from 14 residues. In nucleotides, the CDR3 is TGTGCCATCAATCCCCGGGACAGGGAGTATGGCTACACCTTC. This encodes CAINPRDREYGYTF.

This chain joins TRBV7-9 and TRBJ1-3; D perhaps matches TRBD1 (6 bases). Germline V lookup: CDR1 SEHNR, CDR2 FQNEAQ (reference sequence). The CDR3 is 16 residues long. V was cut by 4 bases and J by 8 bases, with 21 bases left in between. Written as DNA, the CDR3 is TGTGCCAGCAGCTCGCGCTCCTGGGGGGCGGCGGACACCATATATTTT. Its translation: CASSSRSWGAADTIYF.

This clonotype was seen a few times. This sequence joins TRBV7-2 and TRBJ2-7; 7 nucleotides match TRBD1. The CDR3 sequence is 16 residues long. Germline-derived CDR1 and CDR2 are SGHTA and FQGNSA. The ends lost 5 bases at V and 3 bases at J; junction bases unmatched: 13. The CDR3 region is CASSPRTGYPIYEQYF. DNA for the CDR3: TGTGCCAGCAGCCCTAGGACAGGTTACCCTATCTACGAGCAGTACTTC.

This clonotype was picked up many times. The chain recombines TRBV7-6 with TRBJ2-7, with 10 bases lining up with TRBD2. With 1 base clipped from V and 6 bases from J, the junction kept 9 bases outside the gene matches. Germline V gives CDR1 SGHVS, CDR2 FNYEAQ. This CDR3 region has 16 residues. CDR3 sequence: CASSLGPASGRGEQYF. The CDR3 DNA sequence: TGTGCCAGCAGCTTAGGTCCGGCTAGCGGGAGAGGCGAGCAGTACTTC. Together with reference TRBV7-6 and TRBJ2-7, the CDR3 gives the full variable domain: GAGVSQSPRYKVTKRGQDVALRCDPISGHVSLYWYRQALGQGPEFLTYFNYEAQQDKSGLPNDRFSAERPEGSISTLTIQRTEQRDSAMYRCASSLGPASGRGEQYFGPGTRLTVT.

This clonotype was counted a few times. V and J are TRBV9 and TRBJ1-4, with a tentative D call TRBD1 (6 bases). Germline values: CDR1 SGDLS, CDR2 YYNGEE. CDR3 length: 14 residues. Trimming left V 0 bases short and J 8 bases short, with 11 bases between. CDR3 in amino acids: CASSVGGGREKLFF. In DNA, the CDR3 is TGTGCCAGCAGCGTAGGAGGGGGACGGGAAAAACTGTTTTTT.

The chain uses TRBV2 and TRBJ2-5; 7 bases are shared with TRBD1. CDR1 is SNHLY and CDR2 is FYNNEI in the germline V gene. The J segment lost 0 bases and the V segment lost 6 bases, leaving 7 bases of the junction unmatched. This CDR3 spans 15 amino acids. CDR3 residues: CASRGLTGNQETQYF. The CDR3, as DNA: TGTGCCAGCAGGGGTTTGACAGGGAACCAAGAGACCCAGTACTTC.